This T cell receptor (beta chain) was obtained from a study of T cells in Graves' hyperthyroidism and ophthalmopathy. TCR beta CDR3 regions were amplified from RNA. First-round RT-PCR with HTBI primers amplified the TCR CDR3 region. MiXCR, run by TCRdb on the multiplex PCR reads, gives a single entry per CDR3 protein. The sample comprises about 640,000 distinct CDR3 sequences, more than 12% of which are singletons, and around 13% rests with the top ten. This clonotype was picked up a small number of times. There are 18 residues in the CDR3. Germline V gene data show CDR1 as ENHRY and CDR2 as SYGVKD. J lost 1 base, V lost 3 bases, and 9 bases had no gene match.

The sequenced sample was blood. The clonotype comes from a woman aged 45 to 65 with Graves' ophthalmopathy. The gene calls are TRBV10-3 and TRBJ2-6, with 7 bases matching TRBD2. CDR3 sequence (DNA): TGTGCCATCAGTGATTTTGCTAGCGGTCGATCTGGGGCCAACGTCCTGACTTTC. This translates into CAISDFASGRSGANVLTF.